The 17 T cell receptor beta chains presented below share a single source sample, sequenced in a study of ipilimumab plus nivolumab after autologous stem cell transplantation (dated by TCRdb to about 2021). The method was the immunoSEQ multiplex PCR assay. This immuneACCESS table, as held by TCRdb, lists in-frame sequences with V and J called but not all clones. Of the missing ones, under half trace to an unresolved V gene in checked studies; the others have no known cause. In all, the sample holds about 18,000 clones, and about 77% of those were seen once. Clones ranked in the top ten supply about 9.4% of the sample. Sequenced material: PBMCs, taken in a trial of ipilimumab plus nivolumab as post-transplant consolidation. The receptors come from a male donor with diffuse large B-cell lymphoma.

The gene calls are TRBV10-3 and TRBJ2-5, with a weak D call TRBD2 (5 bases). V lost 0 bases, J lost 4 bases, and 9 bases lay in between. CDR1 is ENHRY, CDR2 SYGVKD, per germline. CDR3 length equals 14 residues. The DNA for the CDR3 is TGTGCCATCAGTGAGTCGATTGGGAGAGAGACCCAGTACTTC. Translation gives CAISESIGRETQYF.

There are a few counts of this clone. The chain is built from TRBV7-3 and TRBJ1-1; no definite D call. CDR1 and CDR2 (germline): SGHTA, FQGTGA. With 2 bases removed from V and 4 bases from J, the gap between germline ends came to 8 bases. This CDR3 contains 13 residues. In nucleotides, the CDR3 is TGTGCCAGCAGCTTACTCCAGAGCACTGAAGCTTTCTTT. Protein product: CASSLLQSTEAFF.

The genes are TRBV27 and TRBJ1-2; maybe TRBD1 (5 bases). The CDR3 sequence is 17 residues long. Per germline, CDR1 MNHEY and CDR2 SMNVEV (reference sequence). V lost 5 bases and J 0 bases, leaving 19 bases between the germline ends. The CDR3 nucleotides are TGTGCCAGCAGTCCATACTCCTGGGACGAGGCTAACTATGGCTACACCTTC. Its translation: CASSPYSWDEANYGYTF.

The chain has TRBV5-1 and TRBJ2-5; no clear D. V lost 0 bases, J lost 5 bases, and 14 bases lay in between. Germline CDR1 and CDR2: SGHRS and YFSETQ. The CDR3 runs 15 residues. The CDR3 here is CASSLAVVGSETQYF. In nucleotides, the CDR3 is TGCGCCAGCAGCTTGGCCGTCGTAGGGTCCGAGACCCAGTACTTC.

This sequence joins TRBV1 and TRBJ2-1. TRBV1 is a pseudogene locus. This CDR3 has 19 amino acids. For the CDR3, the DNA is TGCACCAGCAGCCAAGTCATACCAGAGGGACGGGGGCAGTACAATGAGCAGTTCTTC. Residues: CTSSQVIPEGRGQYNEQFF.

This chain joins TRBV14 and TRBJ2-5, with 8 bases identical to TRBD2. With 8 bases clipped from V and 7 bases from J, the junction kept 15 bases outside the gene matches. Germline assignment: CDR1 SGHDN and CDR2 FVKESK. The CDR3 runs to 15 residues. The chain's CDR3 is CASAPGGGPGSTQYF. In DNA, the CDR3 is TGTGCCAGCGCCCCAGGCGGGGGGCCTGGTTCGACCCAGTACTTC.

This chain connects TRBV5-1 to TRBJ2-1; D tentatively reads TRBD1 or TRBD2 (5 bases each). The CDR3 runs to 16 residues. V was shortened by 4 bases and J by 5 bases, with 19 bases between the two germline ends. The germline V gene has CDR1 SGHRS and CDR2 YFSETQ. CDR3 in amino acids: CASSPGLTPGHNEQFF. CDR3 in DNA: TGCGCCAGCAGCCCAGGACTCACGCCAGGGCACAATGAGCAGTTCTTC.

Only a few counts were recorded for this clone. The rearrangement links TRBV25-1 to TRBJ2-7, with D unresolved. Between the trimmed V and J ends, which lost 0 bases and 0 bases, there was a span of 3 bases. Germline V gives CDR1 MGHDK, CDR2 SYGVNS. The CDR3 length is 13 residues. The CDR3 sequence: CASSEYNSYEQYF. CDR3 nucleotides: TGTGCCAGCAGTGAATACAACTCCTACGAGCAGTACTTC.

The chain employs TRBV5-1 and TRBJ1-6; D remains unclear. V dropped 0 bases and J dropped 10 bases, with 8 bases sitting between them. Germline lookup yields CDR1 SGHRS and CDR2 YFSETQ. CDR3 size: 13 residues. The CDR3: CASSLALFSPLHF. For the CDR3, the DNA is TGCGCCAGCAGCTTGGCCCTTTTCTCACCCCTCCACTTT.

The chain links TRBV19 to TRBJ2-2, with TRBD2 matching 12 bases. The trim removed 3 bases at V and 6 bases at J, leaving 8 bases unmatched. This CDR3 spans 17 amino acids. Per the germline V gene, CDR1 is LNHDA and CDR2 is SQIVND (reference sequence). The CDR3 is CASSMGLAGGPSGELFF. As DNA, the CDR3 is TGTGCCAGTAGTATGGGGCTAGCGGGGGGGCCCTCCGGGGAGCTGTTTTTT. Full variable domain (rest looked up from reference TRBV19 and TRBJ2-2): DGGITQSPKYLFRKEGQNVTLSCEQNLNHDAMYWYRQDPGQGLRLIYYSQIVNDFQKGDIAEGYSVSREKKESFPLTVTSAQKNPTAFYLCASSMGLAGGPSGELFFGEGSRLTVL.

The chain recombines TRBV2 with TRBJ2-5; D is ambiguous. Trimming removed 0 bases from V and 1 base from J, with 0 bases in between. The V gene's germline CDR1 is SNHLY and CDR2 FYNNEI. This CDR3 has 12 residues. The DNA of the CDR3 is TGTGCCAGCAGTGAAGCCCAAGAGACCCAGTACTTC. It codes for CASSEAQETQYF.

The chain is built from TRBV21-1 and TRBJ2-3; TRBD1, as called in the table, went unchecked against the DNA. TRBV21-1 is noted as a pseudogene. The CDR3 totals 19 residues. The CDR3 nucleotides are TGTGCCAGCAGCAAACCGAACCTACAGGTAGGGCTAAGCACAGATACGCAGTATTTT. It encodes CASSKPNLQVGLSTDTQYF.

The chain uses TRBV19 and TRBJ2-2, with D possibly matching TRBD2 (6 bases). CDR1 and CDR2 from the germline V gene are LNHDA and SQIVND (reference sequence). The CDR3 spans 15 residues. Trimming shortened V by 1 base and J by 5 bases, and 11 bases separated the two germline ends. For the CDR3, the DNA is TGTGCCAGTAGTATAGGTGGGACTCAGACCGGGGAGCTGTTTTTT. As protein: CASSIGGTQTGELFF.

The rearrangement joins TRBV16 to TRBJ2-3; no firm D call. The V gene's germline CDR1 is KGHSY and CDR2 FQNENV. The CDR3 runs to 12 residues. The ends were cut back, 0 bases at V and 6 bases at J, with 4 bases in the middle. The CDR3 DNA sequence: TGTGCCAGCAGCCAATCTGGGGATACGCAGTATTTT. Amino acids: CASSQSGDTQYF.

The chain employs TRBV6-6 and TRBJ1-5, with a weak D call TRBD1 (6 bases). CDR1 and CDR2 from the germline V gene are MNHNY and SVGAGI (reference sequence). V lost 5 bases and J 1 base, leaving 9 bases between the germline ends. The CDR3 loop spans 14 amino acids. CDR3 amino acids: CASSARGSNQPQHF. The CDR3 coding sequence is TGTGCCAGCAGTGCGAGGGGGAGCAATCAGCCCCAGCATTTT.

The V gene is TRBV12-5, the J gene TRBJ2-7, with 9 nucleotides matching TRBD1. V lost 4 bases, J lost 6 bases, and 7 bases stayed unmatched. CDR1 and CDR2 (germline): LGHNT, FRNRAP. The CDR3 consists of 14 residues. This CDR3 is CASGSGTGQSEQYF. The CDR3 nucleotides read TGTGCTAGTGGTTCCGGGACAGGGCAAAGCGAGCAGTACTTC.

The CDR3 DNA reads TGTGCCAGCAGCCTACTAGCGGGGGTATTAGAGACCCAGTACTTC. This encodes CASSLLAGVLETQYF. The chain joins TRBV7-9 to TRBJ2-5; TRBD2 agrees at 11 bases. V was clipped by 5 bases and J by 4 bases; unmatched bases: 6. CDR1 and CDR2 from the germline V gene are SEHNR and FQNEAQ (reference sequence). This CDR3 comprises 15 residues.